Sequencing of this TCR beta chain was carried out in a study of OX40 agonist ivuxolimab in advanced cancers. At the level of the study: Patients were treated with intravenous ivuxolimab, dosed at 0.01 to 10 mg/kg and infused every 2 weeks. Partial responses occurred in three patients (one hepatocellular carcinoma, two cutaneous melanoma). Broader study findings: Certain nonresponding patients likewise had low normalized T-cell clonal expansion.

TCRdb keeps only in-frame clones here, not all; method: immunoSEQ multiplex PCR. The sample records about 100,000 clones, approximately 90% being singletons. Peripheral blood came from all dose cohorts at three timepoints. CDR1 SNHLY and CDR2 FYNNEI come from the germline V gene. The CDR3 loop spans 12 amino acids. Trimming removed 6 bases at V and 3 bases at J, with 3 bases between. In regard to this clone: Antigen unknown.

Source: CD4+ or CD8+ T cells sorted from blood, taken in a trial of the OX40 agonist ivuxolimab. V is TRBV2 and J is TRBJ2-6; the D is unclear. This sequence was found in an adult with an advanced solid tumor such as melanoma, head and neck, liver or kidney cancer. CDR3 protein: CASRFGANVLTF. The CDR3 DNA is TGTGCCAGCAGGTTTGGGGCCAACGTCCTGACTTTC.